This T cell receptor (beta chain) was captured by sequencing in a study of PD-1 blockade in mismatch repair-deficient tumors. PCR or immunohistochemistry showed mismatch repair deficiency in every enrolled patient. Three pembrolizumab responders had their TCRs sequenced. Of note for this clone: The germline gene is not matched at one end of the junction; a read error may be the cause.

The CDR3 is made up of 17 amino acids. The germline V gene encodes CDR1 SSHAT and CDR2 FNYEAQ (reference sequence). This table comes from immunoSEQ multiplex PCR, and its TCRdb copy is limited to in-frame clones, with some not included. This table holds tens of thousands of clones, around 82% found once. The genes are TRBV7-7 and TRBJ2-2; 9 bases are shared with TRBD2. The starting material was peripheral blood, obtained 4 weeks after starting pembrolizumab. This receptor was obtained from an adult with mismatch repair-deficient cancer. The CDR3 sequence: CASSSRPAGGPSGELFF. In DNA form, the CDR3 reads TGTGCTAGCAGCTCACGGCCGGCGGGAGGGCCATCCGGGGAGCTGTTTTTT.